The 32 T cell receptor beta chains below all came from one sample that was sequenced in a study of cytomegalovirus exposure and HLA in healthy donors (dated by TCRdb to the late 2010s). The library was obtained by the immunoSEQ multiplex PCR assay. A mixture of 60 forward primers for TCR Vbeta segments and 13 reverse primers for TCR Jbeta segments was used in the multiplex PCR. In its TCRdb copy, this immuneACCESS table keeps in-frame sequences only and misses some clones. Where compared with another copy, unresolved V genes explain less than half of these, and the others have no known cause. This sample comprises over 30,000 clones, 80% of them detected only once. Jointly, the top ten make up 5% to 6.5% of the sample. Material for sequencing was PBMCs. These receptors all come from a male donor in good health and CMV-seronegative.

The chain recombines TRBV9 with TRBJ2-2; D is perhaps TRBD1 (8 bases). CDR1 is SGDLS and CDR2 is YYNGEE in the germline V gene. The CDR3 is 16 residues long. Trimming pared 4 bases from V and 6 bases from J, leaving 19 bases between. The CDR3 here is CASSPDTGGVSGELFF. The CDR3 bases are TGTGCCAGCAGCCCCGACACAGGGGGGGTTTCCGGGGAGCTGTTTTTT.

The DNA of the CDR3 is TGTGCCAGCAGCCCGACAGGGGGCGCGGTAGGGACTGAAGCTTTCTTT. This translates into CASSPTGGAVGTEAFF. This chain uses TRBV7-3 with TRBJ1-1; 10 bases agree with TRBD1. After removal of 5 bases from V and 5 bases from J, the junction contained 11 bases not matched to a gene. The germline V gene encodes CDR1 SGHTA and CDR2 FQGTGA. CDR3 length: 16 amino acids.

The V gene is TRBV29-1, the J gene TRBJ1-4, with 10 nucleotides matching TRBD1. The CDR3 totals 15 residues. The V segment lost 3 bases and the J segment 3 bases; nucleotides outside the gene matches: 4. The germline gives CDR1 SQVTM, CDR2 ANQGSEA. CDR3 in DNA: TGCAGCGTTGAGGGGACAGGGGATGCTAATGAAAAACTGTTTTTT. It encodes CSVEGTGDANEKLFF.

The genes are TRBV2 and TRBJ1-6; 9 bases are a match to TRBD1. V shed 5 bases and J 9 bases; nucleotides not matched to a gene: 11. This CDR3 is built from 16 residues. CDR1 is SNHLY and CDR2 is FYNNEI in the germline V gene. The CDR3 bases are TGTGCCAGCAGTATTACAGGGGGCGCGCAAACTTCACCCCTCCACTTT. Translated, it gives CASSITGGAQTSPLHF. The full variable domain, with the rest looked up from reference TRBV2 and TRBJ1-6, is EPEVTQTPSHQVTQMGQEVILRCVPISNHLYFYWYRQILGQKVEFLVSFYNNEISEKSEIFDDQFSVERPDGSNFTLKIRSTKLEDSAMYFCASSITGGAQTSPLHFGNGTRLTVT.

CDR3 nucleotide sequence: TGTGCCAGCAGTTCCCCGACAGCTACTGGAAACACCATATATTTT. It encodes CASSSPTATGNTIYF. The gene calls are TRBV28 and TRBJ1-3; tentative D call: TRBD1 (5 bases). V lost 4 bases, J lost 2 bases, and 12 bases lay in between. The CDR3 has 15 residues. Germline CDR1 MDHEN, CDR2 SYDVKM.

The rearrangement joins TRBV5-1 to TRBJ1-6, with a tentative D call TRBD1 (6 bases). Between the trimmed V and J ends, which lost 4 bases and 6 bases, there was a span of 17 bases. In germline, CDR1 is SGHRS, CDR2 YFSETQ. The CDR3 length is 16 residues. CDR3 sequence (DNA): TGCGCCAGCAGCGCTACCATATCAGGGGTTAATTCACCCCTCCACTTT. Protein product: CASSATISGVNSPLHF.

The chain joins TRBV25-1 to TRBJ1-5, with 7 bases matching TRBD1. CDR1 and CDR2 from the germline V gene are MGHDK and SYGVNS. The trim removed 6 bases at V and 4 bases at J, leaving 9 bases unmatched. This CDR3 is built from 15 residues. CDR3 region: CASSKDRDGNQPQHF. Written as DNA, the CDR3 is TGTGCCAGCAGCAAAGACAGGGATGGAAATCAGCCCCAGCATTTT.

This sequence joins TRBV12-5 and TRBJ2-1; TRBD2 matches 12 bases. V dropped 1 base and J dropped 6; count of bases not matched to a gene: 4. The CDR3 consists of 16 residues. The germline CDR1 and CDR2 sequences are LGHNT and FRNRAP. The CDR3 nucleotides read TGTGCTAGTGGTTTGGATCCGACTAGCGGGGGCAATGAGCAGTTCTTC. This codes for CASGLDPTSGGNEQFF.

CDR3 sequence reads: CASSTEGGPRYEQYF. Written as DNA, the CDR3 is TGTGCCAGCTCAACAGAGGGGGGGCCGAGGTACGAGCAGTACTTC. This chain links TRBV18 with TRBJ2-7, with D possibly TRBD2 on 7 matching bases. The CDR3 is made up of 15 amino acids. Germline CDR1 and CDR2: KGHSH and LQKENI. V was pared by 5 bases and J by 4 bases, with 18 bases between.

The V gene is TRBV6-5, the J gene TRBJ1-2; D gene uncertain. V lost 6 bases, J lost 8 bases, and 16 bases lay in between. Germline CDR1 and CDR2: MNHEY and SVGAGI. This CDR3 has 13 residues. CDR3 in amino acids: CASSRGPHQGYTF. Written as DNA, the CDR3 is TGTGCCAGCAGCCGAGGGCCTCATCAAGGCTACACCTTC.

This chain joins TRBV6-5 and TRBJ1-4; 10 bases agree with TRBD1. The germline gives CDR1 MNHEY, CDR2 SVGAGI. The CDR3 loop spans 15 amino acids. V trimming: 6 bases; J trimming: 7 bases; junction bases outside the gene matches: 8. CDR3 residues: CASRGGTGESEKLFF. Written as DNA, the CDR3 is TGTGCCAGCAGGGGAGGGACAGGGGAGAGTGAAAAACTGTTTTTT.

This chain connects TRBV5-4 to TRBJ2-6; a weak D match, TRBD2 (5 bases). The CDR3 has 14 residues. Trimming shortened V by 3 bases and J by 5 bases, and 9 bases separated the two germline ends. The germline gives CDR1 SGHNT, CDR2 YYREEE (reference sequence). The CDR3 DNA reads as TGTGCCAGCAGCTCCCTCGGGAGGGCCAACGTCCTGACTTTC. Residues: CASSSLGRANVLTF.

This chain connects TRBV2 to TRBJ1-4; D may be TRBD1 (5 bases). Deletions cut 6 bases from V and 5 bases from J, with 13 bases between. The CDR3 is made up of 14 amino acids. The V gene's germline CDR1 is SNHLY and CDR2 FYNNEI. In nucleotides, the CDR3 is TGTGCCAGCAGGGAGGGGTCGCTAAATGAAAAACTGTTTTTT. Amino acid sequence: CASREGSLNEKLFF.

Only one count was recorded for this clone. The rearrangement joins TRBV5-4 to TRBJ2-7; weak D call: TRBD2 (6 bases). From germline, CDR1 is SGHNT and CDR2 YYREEE (reference sequence). V shed 4 bases and J shed 2 bases, with 19 bases lying between them. The CDR3 is made up of 16 amino acids. The CDR3 region is CASSGDWGGATYEQYF. The CDR3 nucleotides are TGTGCCAGCAGCGGCGATTGGGGCGGGGCAACCTACGAGCAGTACTTC.

The CDR3 loop is CASSQEPGGSTHTQYF. DNA of the CDR3: TGCGCCAGCAGCCAAGAACCGGGCGGGAGTACTCATACGCAGTATTTT. This chain links TRBV4-3 with TRBJ2-3; 7 bases align to TRBD2. The CDR3 runs 16 residues. The V gene end was trimmed by 0 bases and the J gene end by 7 bases; junction bases not matched to a gene: 10. Per germline, CDR1 LGHNA and CDR2 YSLEER.

This chain connects TRBV27 to TRBJ2-1; 10 bases are shared with TRBD2. J lost 6 bases, V lost 4 bases, and 9 bases had no gene match. CDR3 size: 16 residues. Germline V gene lookup returns CDR1 MNHEY and CDR2 SMNVEV (reference sequence). CDR3 nucleotides: TGTGCCAGCAGTTCGCCCGGGACTAGCGCCTCCAATGAGCAGTTCTTC. This encodes CASSSPGTSASNEQFF.

The J gene is TRBJ1-5, the V gene TRBV7-2, with D perhaps matching TRBD1 (5 bases). CDR3 size: 14 residues. CDR1 SGHTA and CDR2 FQGNSA come from the germline V gene. V was shortened by 2 bases and J by 6 bases, with 11 bases between the two germline ends. Here the CDR3 reads CASSLPGNGQPQHF. DNA for the CDR3: TGTGCCAGCAGCTTACCAGGGAACGGTCAGCCCCAGCATTTT. Together with reference TRBV7-2 and TRBJ1-5, the CDR3 gives the full variable domain: GAGVSQSPSNKVTEKGKDVELRCDPISGHTALYWYRQSLGQGLEFLIYFQGNSAPDKSGLPSDRFSAERTGGSVSTLTIQRTQQEDSAVYLCASSLPGNGQPQHFGDGTRLSIL.

The J gene is TRBJ1-2, the V gene TRBV19; 7 nucleotides agree with TRBD1. This CDR3 is 14 amino acids long. Per the germline V gene, CDR1 is LNHDA and CDR2 is SQIVND (reference sequence). V was pared by 5 bases and J by 5 bases, with 8 bases of the junction left unmatched. The CDR3 sequence is CASSLTGADYGYTF. The CDR3 DNA is TGTGCCAGTAGTTTAACAGGGGCAGATTATGGCTACACCTTC.

This chain connects TRBV11-1 to TRBJ2-7; TRBD2 agrees at 10 bases. The V gene's germline CDR1 is SGHAT and CDR2 FQDESV (reference sequence). V was pared by 4 bases and J by 2 bases, with 5 bases of the junction left unmatched. This CDR3 is 15 amino acids long. As DNA, the CDR3 is TGTGCCAGCAGCTACGGACTAGCGGCAACCTACGAGCAGTACTTC. Amino acids: CASSYGLAATYEQYF.

Judged by abundance, this clone is medium-sized. This chain links TRBV5-6 with TRBJ2-7; D is possibly TRBD1 (6 bases). The germline gives CDR1 SGHDT, CDR2 YYEEEE. Deletions cut 1 base from V and 2 bases from J, with 7 bases between. The CDR3 totals 13 residues. As DNA, the CDR3 is TGTGCCAGCAGCTTGCCAGGGGCCTACGAGCAGTACTTC. This codes for CASSLPGAYEQYF.

The V and J genes are TRBV5-1 and TRBJ1-1; 8 bases match TRBD1. V lost 2 bases, J lost 6 bases, and 9 bases stayed unmatched. This CDR3 spans 15 amino acids. Germline CDR1 is SGHRS and CDR2 is YFSETQ. The DNA for the CDR3 is TGCGCCAGCAGCTTTGATCAGGGGGCGTCCGCTGAAGCTTTCTTT. Amino acids: CASSFDQGASAEAFF. The full variable domain, completed using reference TRBV5-1 and TRBJ1-1, is KAGVTQTPRYLIKTRGQQVTLSCSPISGHRSVSWYQQTPGQGLQFLFEYFSETQRNKGNFPGRFSGRQFSNSRSEMNVSTLELGDSALYLCASSFDQGASAEAFFGQGTRLTVV.

This clone was detected a few times. The rearrangement joins TRBV2 to TRBJ2-1; D might be TRBD1 (5 bases). V lost 4 bases, J lost 8 bases, and 24 bases lay in between. The CDR3 length is 17 residues. Germline V lookup: CDR1 SNHLY, CDR2 FYNNEI. Written as DNA, the CDR3 is TGTGCCAGCAGTGCGGAAGGCAGGGCTTTAGTCTTCGATGAGCAGTTCTTC. Amino acid sequence: CASSAEGRALVFDEQFF.

The chain is built from TRBV4-1 and TRBJ1-2; perhaps TRBD1 as D (6 bases). The CDR3 contains 18 residues. Trimming pared 1 base from V and 4 bases from J, leaving 22 bases between. Looked up from germline, CDR1 is MGHRA and CDR2 is YSYEKL. The chain's CDR3 is CASSQVVGGANESYGYTF. The CDR3 bases are TGCGCCAGCAGCCAAGTCGTGGGGGGGGCGAATGAGAGCTATGGCTACACCTTC.

The J gene is TRBJ1-6, the V gene TRBV30; D ambiguous. The ends were cut back, 4 bases at V and 10 bases at J, with 14 bases in the middle. Per the germline V gene, CDR1 is GTSNPN and CDR2 is SVGIG (reference sequence). The CDR3 loop spans 13 amino acids. Here the CDR3 reads CAWTRGILSPLHF. CDR3 sequence (DNA): TGTGCCTGGACCCGAGGGATTCTCTCACCCCTCCACTTT.

The chain uses TRBV6-6 and TRBJ1-2, with 7 bases aligning to TRBD1. CDR3 length equals 14 residues. Germline V gene sequence: CDR1 MNHNY, CDR2 SVGAGI (reference sequence). Trimming removed 6 bases from V and 0 bases from J; junction bases left unmatched: 4. The CDR3, as DNA: TGTGCCAGCAGCGAACAGGGGACTAACTATGGCTACACCTTC. Translated, it gives CASSEQGTNYGYTF.

J is TRBJ1-2 and V is TRBV6-5; weak D call: TRBD1 (6 bases). V lost 0 bases and J lost 6, with 14 bases in between. The germline CDR1 and CDR2 sequences are MNHEY and SVGAGI. CDR3 length: 15 residues. The CDR3 DNA sequence: TGTGCCAGCAGTTACTCTGGGACAACAGTAGATGGCTACACCTTC. Protein: CASSYSGTTVDGYTF.

The chain carries TRBV2 and TRBJ1-5; D not certain. The CDR3 has 12 residues. V gave up 7 bases and J gave up 8 bases, with 12 bases separating them. Germline CDR1 SNHLY, CDR2 FYNNEI. CDR3: CASTFEEEPQHF. For the CDR3, the DNA is TGTGCCAGCACTTTCGAAGAGGAGCCCCAGCATTTT.

The gene calls are TRBV19 and TRBJ1-4; tentatively, D is TRBD1 (6 bases). There are 15 residues in the CDR3. The V end lost 6 bases, the J end lost 5 bases, and 16 bases lay between the germline ends. Germline V CDR1 and CDR2: LNHDA, SQIVND (reference sequence). CDR3 sequence: CASSPRGAGNEKLFF. Written as DNA, the CDR3 is TGTGCCAGTAGCCCCCGGGGGGCAGGGAATGAAAAACTGTTTTTT.

The count of this clone is one. The gene calls are TRBV7-2 and TRBJ1-6; no definite D call. CDR3 length equals 14 residues. The V gene's germline CDR1 is SGHTA and CDR2 FQGNSA. The V and J ends lost 6 bases and 10 bases respectively, with 16 bases between them. CDR3 DNA sequence: TGTGCCAGCAGTTCCGGTTATGGGAGATCACCCCTCCACTTT. It translates to CASSSGYGRSPLHF.

The gene calls are TRBV10-1 and TRBJ2-4, with 9 bases lining up with TRBD1. This CDR3 contains 14 residues. Germline V gene data show CDR1 as WNHNN and CDR2 as SYGVQD (reference sequence). Losses at the gene ends were 6 bases for V and 7 bases for J; bases not matched to a gene: 7. In DNA form, the CDR3 reads TGCGCCAGCAGCCCAGGACAGGGGACGAACATTCAGTACTTC. Protein: CASSPGQGTNIQYF.

This sequence joins TRBV10-1 and TRBJ2-2; 9 bases are a match to TRBD1. V lost 0 bases and J lost 2; bases outside the gene matches: 4. In germline, CDR1 is WNHNN, CDR2 SYGVQD (reference sequence). The CDR3 consists of 17 residues. The CDR3 loop reads CASSESPGQGNTGELFF. The CDR3 coding sequence is TGCGCCAGCAGTGAGTCGCCGGGACAGGGAAACACCGGGGAGCTGTTTTTT.

The chain joins TRBV19 to TRBJ1-1; D may be TRBD1 (6 bases). Trimming shortened V by 7 bases and J by 3 bases, and 18 bases separated the two germline ends. Germline assignment: CDR1 LNHDA and CDR2 SQIVND (reference sequence). The CDR3 runs 15 residues. The chain's CDR3 is CASIPSKGVYTEAFF. For the CDR3, the DNA is TGTGCCAGTATCCCAAGTAAGGGGGTGTACACTGAAGCTTTCTTT.